The 14 T cell receptor beta chains below come from one sample, sequenced in a study of STAT3 mutations in large granular lymphocyte leukemia. Study results and caveats: At least one immunodominant TCR beta clonotype appeared in every T-cell large granular lymphocyte leukemia patient.

The method was immunoSEQ multiplex PCR; TCRdb's version includes in-frame clones alone and lacks a portion of them. The sample includes more than 1,500 clones, about 66% of them seen just once. These TCRs' antigens remain unknown. The sequencing sample was made of peripheral blood mononuclear cells. These receptors all come from a man in his sixties with T-cell large granular lymphocyte leukemia. Some clones in this sample may be carry-over from other donors' samples.

J is TRBJ2-7 and V is TRBV18; the D call may be TRBD1 or TRBD2 (6 bases each). The CDR3 covers 13 residues. CDR1 and CDR2 from the germline V gene are KGHSH and LQKENI. Trimming took off 3 bases at V and 3 bases at J, with 9 bases between the two ends. In DNA form, the CDR3 reads TGTGCCAGCTCACCCGCGGGACACTACGAGCAGTACTTC. Translating it yields CASSPAGHYEQYF.

The J gene is TRBJ1-5, the V gene TRBV18; TRBD1 matches 7 bases. The CDR3 has 16 residues. The germline gives CDR1 KGHSH, CDR2 LQKENI. The trim removed 3 bases at V and 0 bases at J, leaving 5 bases unmatched. The CDR3 region is CASSPVGQLSNQPQHF. In nucleotides, the CDR3 is TGTGCCAGCTCACCGGTGGGACAGCTTAGCAATCAGCCCCAGCATTTT.

This chain uses TRBV4-1 with TRBJ2-7; D is possibly TRBD2 (6 bases). Germline loops: CDR1 MGHRA, CDR2 YSYEKL. CDR3 size: 14 residues. V was cut by 6 bases and J by 6 bases, with 18 bases left in between. CDR3 amino acids: CASSSGGASSEQYF. In nucleotides, the CDR3 is TGCGCCAGCAGTTCCGGGGGAGCCAGCTCCGAGCAGTACTTC.

The chain has TRBV18 and TRBJ2-7; D not certain. CDR1 and CDR2 from the germline V gene are KGHSH and LQKENI. The CDR3 is made up of 15 amino acids. Trimming removed 4 bases from V and 7 bases from J, with 20 bases in between. CDR3 sequence: CASSRDAGNGREQYF. CDR3 in DNA: TGTGCCAGCTCACGTGACGCTGGGAATGGTAGGGAGCAGTACTTC.

The V call is TRBV5-1, the J call TRBJ1-1, with D tentatively TRBD1 (6 bases). This CDR3 is 15 amino acids long. Germline V gene data show CDR1 as SGHRS and CDR2 as YFSETQ. V lost 4 bases and J lost 1, with 14 bases in between. CDR3 DNA sequence: TGCGCCAGCAGCGAACCGACAGGCAAGAACACTGAAGCTTTCTTT. It codes for CASSEPTGKNTEAFF.

This clone was picked up a small number of times. CDR3 protein: CASSPPTGFDGNTIYF. CDR3 nucleotides: TGTGCCAGCTCACCACCGACGGGGTTCGATGGAAACACCATATATTTT. The chain employs TRBV18 and TRBJ1-3, with D unclear. V lost 0 bases and J 3 bases, leaving 12 bases between the germline ends. CDR1 and CDR2 (germline): KGHSH, LQKENI. The CDR3 has 16 amino acids.

The V gene is TRBV6-5, the J gene TRBJ1-2, with 7 positions matching TRBD1. The length of the CDR3 is 13 residues. The J segment lost 12 bases and the V segment lost 0 bases, leaving 7 bases of the junction unmatched. Germline CDR1 reads MNHEY; CDR2 reads SVGAGI. CDR3 DNA sequence: TGTGCCAGCAGTTACTCCCGACAGGGAAGGAACACCTTC. Protein: CASSYSRQGRNTF.

The chain recombines TRBV5-5 with TRBJ2-7; D is perhaps TRBD1 (6 bases). This CDR3 spans 14 amino acids. CDR1 is SGHKS and CDR2 is YYEKEE in the germline V gene (reference sequence). The ends were cut back, 4 bases at V and 3 bases at J, with 14 bases in the middle. CDR3 amino acids: CASSTQQGNYEQYF. The CDR3 coding sequence is TGTGCCAGCAGCACACAACAGGGAAACTACGAGCAGTACTTC.

The chain uses TRBV30 and TRBJ1-5; no definite D call. The CDR3 extends over 15 amino acids. Per germline, CDR1 GTSNPN and CDR2 SVGIG (reference sequence). V was cut by 2 bases and J by 1 base, with 12 bases left in between. The DNA for the CDR3 is TGTGCCTGGAGTCCACAGAGTGGGAGCAATCAGCCCCAGCATTTT. The encoded protein is CAWSPQSGSNQPQHF.

The rearrangement uses TRBV4-1 and TRBJ1-2; a weak D match, TRBD1 (6 bases). The CDR3 has 14 amino acids. Deletions cut 2 bases from V and 4 bases from J, with 11 bases between. Per the germline V gene, CDR1 is MGHRA and CDR2 is YSYEKL. CDR3 nucleotide sequence: TGCGCCAGCAGCCAACTACAGGGTGGCTATGGCTACACCTTC. Translation gives CASSQLQGGYGYTF.

This clone was counted a few times. The gene calls are TRBV9 and TRBJ2-7; no clear D gene. From germline, CDR1 is SGDLS and CDR2 YYNGEE. The CDR3 runs 13 residues. The germline V and J ends were trimmed by 4 bases and 1 base, with 9 bases remaining between them. CDR3 sequence reads: CASSRPPSYEQYF. CDR3 bases: TGTGCCAGCAGCCGACCGCCATCCTACGAGCAGTACTTC.

The chain uses TRBV5-7 and TRBJ1-5; the match to TRBD1 covers 7 bases. TRBV5-7 is an ORF for which the function is uncertain. The CDR3 has 15 residues. J lost 7 bases, V lost 4 bases, and 11 bases had no gene match. The CDR3 loop reads CASSGDRVRGQPQHF. CDR3 nucleotide sequence: TGTGCCAGCAGCGGCGACAGGGTAAGGGGGCAGCCCCAGCATTTT.

V usage is TRBV5-1 and J usage is TRBJ2-7, with D possibly matching TRBD1 (6 bases). The CDR3 length is 14 residues. Trimming removed 2 bases at V and 0 bases at J, with 9 bases between. CDR1 and CDR2 (germline): SGHRS, YFSETQ. This CDR3 reads CASSLGTYSYEQYF. DNA of the CDR3: TGCGCCAGCAGCTTAGGGACATACTCCTACGAGCAGTACTTC.

This clone was seen a handful of times. The J gene is TRBJ2-7, the V gene TRBV7-2; D is possibly TRBD1 (7 bases). The germline V and J ends were trimmed by 3 bases and 7 bases, with 19 bases remaining between them. This CDR3 has 15 residues. Germline values: CDR1 SGHTA, CDR2 FQGNSA. The CDR3 spells CASSLPPGQSGEQYF. The CDR3 DNA reads TGTGCCAGCAGCTTGCCACCGGGACAGAGCGGGGAGCAGTACTTC.